In this sample, the clone carrying this T cell receptor beta chain turned up a few times. Its antigen is not known. This sample was taken from a study of T-cell reconstitution after alpha-beta-depleted transplantation in children. Study-level results: T-cell counts and diversity at one year post-transplant came mainly from newly produced T cells.

The V gene end was trimmed by 3 bases and the J gene end by 2 bases; junction bases not matched to a gene: 4. Germline CDR1 DFQATT, CDR2 SNEGSKA (reference sequence). CDR3 length: 15 amino acids. Unique molecular identifiers were used to barcode this TCRbeta library. MiXCR was run by TCRdb on the PCR reads, yielding one entry per CDR3 protein. The table has 95,000 to 150,000 distinct CDR3 sequences, roughly 23% seen once. Sample: PBMCs, mostly from graft donor cells, taken 180 days after TCRalphabeta/CD19-depleted stem cell transplant. This TCR was sampled from a male patient between 2 and 15 years old who had a stem cell transplant for chronic granulomatous disease, so the T cells may come from the graft donor. The chain combines TRBV20-1 with TRBJ2-1, with TRBD2 identical over 10 bases. CDR3 protein: CSASPSGRAYNEQFF. The DNA of the CDR3 is TGCAGTGCTAGCCCAAGCGGGAGGGCCTACAATGAGCAGTTCTTC.